The subject of this entry is one TCR beta chain. The antigen is undetermined. The CDR3 regions of TCR beta were amplified from RNA transcripts. First-round RT-PCR with HTBI primers amplified the TCR CDR3 region. TCRdb independently ran MiXCR on the multiplex PCR reads; one entry per CDR3 protein. The table includes hundreds of thousands of distinct CDR3 sequences, around 13% detected once. This sample stems from a study of T cells in Graves' hyperthyroidism and ophthalmopathy. Study-wide points: The authors' 13 V-J model separated ophthalmopathy from stable hyperthyroidism.

CDR1 KGHSH and CDR2 LQKENI come from the germline V gene. CDR3 length: 16 residues. Trimming took off 0 bases at V and 0 bases at J, with 9 bases between the two ends. The V call is TRBV18, the J call TRBJ1-3; D is ambiguous. This receptor was identified in a woman aged 25 to 39 with Graves' hyperthyroidism. Sequencing was carried out using blood. The CDR3, as DNA: TGTGCCAGCTCACCACCGTTAACTGGCTCTGGAAACACCATATATTTT. Translated, it gives CASSPPLTGSGNTIYF.